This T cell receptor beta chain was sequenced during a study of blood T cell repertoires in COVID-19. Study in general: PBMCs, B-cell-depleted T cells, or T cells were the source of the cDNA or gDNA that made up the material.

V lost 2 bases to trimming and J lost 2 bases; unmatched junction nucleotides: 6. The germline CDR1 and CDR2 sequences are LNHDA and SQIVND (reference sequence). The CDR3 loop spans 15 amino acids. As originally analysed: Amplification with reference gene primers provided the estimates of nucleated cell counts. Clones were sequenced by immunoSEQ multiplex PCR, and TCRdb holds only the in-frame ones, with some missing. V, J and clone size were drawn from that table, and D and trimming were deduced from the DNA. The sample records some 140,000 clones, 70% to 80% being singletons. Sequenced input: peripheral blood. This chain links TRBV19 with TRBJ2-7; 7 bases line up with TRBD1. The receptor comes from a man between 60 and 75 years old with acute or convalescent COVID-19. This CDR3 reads CASSIRGQVPYEQYF. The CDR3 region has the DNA TGTGCCAGTAGTATACGAGGACAGGTGCCCTACGAGCAGTACTTC.